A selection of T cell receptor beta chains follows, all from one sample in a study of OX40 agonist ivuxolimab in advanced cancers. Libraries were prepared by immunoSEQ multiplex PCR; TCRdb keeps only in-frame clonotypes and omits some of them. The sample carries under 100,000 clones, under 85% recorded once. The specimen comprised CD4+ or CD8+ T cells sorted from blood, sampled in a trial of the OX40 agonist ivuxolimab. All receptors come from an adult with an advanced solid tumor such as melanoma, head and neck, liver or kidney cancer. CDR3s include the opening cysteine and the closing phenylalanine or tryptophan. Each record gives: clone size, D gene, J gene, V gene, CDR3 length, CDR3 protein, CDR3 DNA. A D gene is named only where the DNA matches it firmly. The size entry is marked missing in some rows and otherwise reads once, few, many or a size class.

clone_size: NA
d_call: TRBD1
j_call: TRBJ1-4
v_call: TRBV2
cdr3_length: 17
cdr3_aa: CASSEAGTGVANEKLFF
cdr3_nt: TGTGCCAGCAGTGAAGCAGGGACAGGGGTGGCTAATGAAAAACTGTTTTTT

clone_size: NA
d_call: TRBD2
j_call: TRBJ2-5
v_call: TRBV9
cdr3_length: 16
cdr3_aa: CASSVAPGTSQETQYF
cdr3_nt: TGTGCCAGCAGCGTAGCCCCCGGGACTAGTCAAGAGACCCAGTACTTC

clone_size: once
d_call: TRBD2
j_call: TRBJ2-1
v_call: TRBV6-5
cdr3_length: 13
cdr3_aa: CASSYVGGNEQFF
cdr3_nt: TGTGCCAGCAGTTACGTGGGGGGGAATGAGCAGTTCTTC

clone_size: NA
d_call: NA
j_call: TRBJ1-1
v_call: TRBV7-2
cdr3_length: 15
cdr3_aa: CASSPTGRANTEAFF
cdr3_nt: TGTGCCAGCAGCCCAACAGGGAGAGCGAACACTGAAGCTTTCTTT

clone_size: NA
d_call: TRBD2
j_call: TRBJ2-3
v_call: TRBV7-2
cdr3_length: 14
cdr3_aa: CASSFTGGPDTQYF
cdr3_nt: TGTGCCAGCAGCTTTACGGGGGGGCCAGATACGCAGTATTTT

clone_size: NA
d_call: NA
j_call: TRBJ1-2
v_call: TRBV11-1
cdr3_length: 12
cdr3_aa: CASSDRNYGYTF
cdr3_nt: TGTGCCAGCAGCGACAGGAACTATGGCTACACCTTC

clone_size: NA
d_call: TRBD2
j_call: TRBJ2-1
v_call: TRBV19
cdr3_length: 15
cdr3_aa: CASSISLAFYNEQFF
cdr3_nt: TGTGCCAGTAGTATTTCACTAGCGTTCTACAATGAGCAGTTCTTC

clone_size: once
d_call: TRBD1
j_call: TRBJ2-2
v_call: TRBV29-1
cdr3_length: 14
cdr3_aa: CSVGRQGHTGELFF
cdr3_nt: TGCAGCGTCGGAAGACAGGGCCACACCGGGGAGCTGTTTTTT

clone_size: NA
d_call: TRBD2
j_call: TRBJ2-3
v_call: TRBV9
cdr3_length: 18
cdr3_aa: CASSGSLTSAIFTDTQYF
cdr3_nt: TGTGCCAGCAGCGGATCTTTGACTAGCGCTATCTTCACAGATACGCAGTATTTT

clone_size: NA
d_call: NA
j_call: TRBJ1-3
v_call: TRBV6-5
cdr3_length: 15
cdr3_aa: CASSYSREPGNTIYF
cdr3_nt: TGTGCCAGCAGTTACTCGAGGGAACCTGGAAACACCATATATTTT

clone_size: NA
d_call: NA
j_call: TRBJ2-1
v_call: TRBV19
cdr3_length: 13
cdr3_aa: CASSMGLYNEQFF
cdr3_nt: TGTGCCAGTAGTATGGGACTCTACAATGAGCAGTTCTTC

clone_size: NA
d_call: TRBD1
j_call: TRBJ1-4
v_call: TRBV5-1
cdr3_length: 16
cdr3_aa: CASSSTGGQSGEKLFF
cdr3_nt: TGCGCCAGCAGCAGTACTGGGGGACAGTCTGGTGAAAAACTGTTTTTT

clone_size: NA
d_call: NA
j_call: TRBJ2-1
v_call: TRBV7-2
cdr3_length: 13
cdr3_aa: CASSLVDSNEQFF
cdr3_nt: TGTGCCAGCAGCTTAGTTGATAGCAATGAGCAGTTCTTC

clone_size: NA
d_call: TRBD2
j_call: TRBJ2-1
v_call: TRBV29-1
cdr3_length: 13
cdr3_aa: CSVVTGGLNEQFF
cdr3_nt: TGCAGCGTTGTTACGGGAGGGCTCAATGAGCAGTTCTTC

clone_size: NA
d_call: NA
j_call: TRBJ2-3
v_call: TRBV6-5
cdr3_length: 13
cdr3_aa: CASRWSNTDTQYF
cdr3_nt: TGTGCCAGCAGGTGGTCCAACACAGATACGCAGTATTTT

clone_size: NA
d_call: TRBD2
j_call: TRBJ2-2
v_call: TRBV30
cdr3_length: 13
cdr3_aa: CAWKSGETGELFF
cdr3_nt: TGTGCCTGGAAAAGCGGGGAGACCGGGGAGCTGTTTTTT

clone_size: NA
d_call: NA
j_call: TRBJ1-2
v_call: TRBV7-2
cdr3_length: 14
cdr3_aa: CASSQITRAYGYTF
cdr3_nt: TGTGCCAGCAGCCAAATTACGAGGGCTTATGGCTACACCTTC

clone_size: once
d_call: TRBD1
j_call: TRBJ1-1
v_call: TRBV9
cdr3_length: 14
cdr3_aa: CASSVGDSGTEAFF
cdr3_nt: TGTGCCAGCAGCGTAGGGGACAGTGGGACTGAAGCTTTCTTT

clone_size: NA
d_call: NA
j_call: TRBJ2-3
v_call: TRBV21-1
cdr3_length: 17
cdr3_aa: CASSAPSGTKLTDTQYF
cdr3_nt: TGTGCCAGCAGCGCACCCTCCGGGACAAAGCTCACAGATACGCAGTATTTT

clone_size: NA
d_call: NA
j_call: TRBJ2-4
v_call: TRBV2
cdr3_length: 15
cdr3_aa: CASSHRTGHPNIQYF
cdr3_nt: TGTGCCAGCAGCCATCGAACGGGACATCCAAACATTCAGTACTTC

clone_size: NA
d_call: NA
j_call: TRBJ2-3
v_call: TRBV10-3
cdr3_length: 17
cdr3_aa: CAISASDRIIDTDTQYF
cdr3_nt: TGTGCCATCAGTGCTTCGGACAGAATAATCGACACAGATACGCAGTATTTT

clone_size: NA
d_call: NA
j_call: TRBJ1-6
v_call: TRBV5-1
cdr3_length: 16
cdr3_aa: CASSFNQGRSNSPLHF
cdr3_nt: TGCGCCAGCAGCTTCAATCAGGGAAGGAGTAATTCACCCCTCCACTTT

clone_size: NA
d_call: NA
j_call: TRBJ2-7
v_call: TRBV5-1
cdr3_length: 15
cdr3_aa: CASSLGFWGPHEQYF
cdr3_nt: TGCGCCAGCAGCTTGGGTTTTTGGGGGCCGCACGAGCAGTACTTC

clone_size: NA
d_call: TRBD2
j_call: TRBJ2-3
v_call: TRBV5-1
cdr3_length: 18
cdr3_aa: CASSLDVNSGSSADTQYF
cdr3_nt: TGCGCCAGCAGCTTGGACGTTAATAGCGGGTCCTCTGCAGATACGCAGTATTTT

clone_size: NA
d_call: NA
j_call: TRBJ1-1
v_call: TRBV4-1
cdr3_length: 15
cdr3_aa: CASSQGAQFDPEAFF
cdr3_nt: TGCGCCAGCAGCCAAGGGGCTCAATTTGATCCTGAAGCTTTCTTT

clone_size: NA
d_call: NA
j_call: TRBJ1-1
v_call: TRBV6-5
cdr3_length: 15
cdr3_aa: CASSYSIAMNTEAFF
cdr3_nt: TGTGCCAGCAGTTACTCGATCGCCATGAACACTGAAGCTTTCTTT

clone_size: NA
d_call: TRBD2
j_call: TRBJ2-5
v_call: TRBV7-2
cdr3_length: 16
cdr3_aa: CASSLETSGSGETQYF
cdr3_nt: TGTGCCAGCAGCTTAGAGACTAGCGGGAGTGGGGAGACCCAGTACTTC

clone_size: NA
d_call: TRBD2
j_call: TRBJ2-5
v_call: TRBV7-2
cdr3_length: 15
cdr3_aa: CASSLMVGLKETQYF
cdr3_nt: TGTGCCAGCAGCTTAATGGTGGGACTAAAAGAGACCCAGTACTTC

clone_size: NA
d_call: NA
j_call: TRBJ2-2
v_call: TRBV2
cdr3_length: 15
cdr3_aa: CASSEKRKNTGELFF
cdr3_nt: TGTGCCAGCAGTGAAAAGCGAAAGAACACCGGGGAGCTGTTTTTT

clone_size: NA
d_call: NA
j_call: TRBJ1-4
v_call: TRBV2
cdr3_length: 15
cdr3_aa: CASKWGAGGDEKLFF
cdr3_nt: TGTGCCAGCAAGTGGGGTGCAGGCGGTGATGAAAAACTGTTTTTT

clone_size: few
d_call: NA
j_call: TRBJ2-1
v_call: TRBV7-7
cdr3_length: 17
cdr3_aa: CASSLAPGWGANNEQFF
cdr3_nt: TGTGCCAGCAGCTTAGCCCCGGGGTGGGGCGCCAACAATGAGCAGTTCTTC

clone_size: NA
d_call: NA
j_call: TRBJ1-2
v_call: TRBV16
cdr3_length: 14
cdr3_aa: CASSQGGLNYGYTF
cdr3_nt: TGTGCCAGCAGCCAAGGGGGGCTTAACTATGGCTACACCTTC

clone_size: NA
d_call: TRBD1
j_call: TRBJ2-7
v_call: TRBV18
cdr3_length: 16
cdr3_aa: CASSPPGTGLSYEQYF
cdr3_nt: TGTGCCAGCTCACCACCTGGGACAGGTCTCTCCTACGAGCAGTACTTC

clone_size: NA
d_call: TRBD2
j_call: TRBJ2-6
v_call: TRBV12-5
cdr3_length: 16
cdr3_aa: CASGVLAGPGANVLTF
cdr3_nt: TGTGCTAGTGGCGTCCTAGCGGGACCTGGGGCCAACGTCCTGACTTTC

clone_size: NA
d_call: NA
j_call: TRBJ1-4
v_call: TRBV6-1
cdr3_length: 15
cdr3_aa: CASSLGGAGNEKLFF
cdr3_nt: TGTGCCAGCAGTCTGGGAGGGGCTGGTAATGAAAAACTGTTTTTT

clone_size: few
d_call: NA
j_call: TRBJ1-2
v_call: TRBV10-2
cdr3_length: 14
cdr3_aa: CASTPKPSNYGYTF
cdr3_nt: TGCGCCAGCACCCCGAAGCCCTCTAACTATGGCTACACCTTC

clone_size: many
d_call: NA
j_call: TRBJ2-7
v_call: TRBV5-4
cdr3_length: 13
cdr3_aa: CASSLEQGGEQYF
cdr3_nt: TGTGCCAGCAGCTTGGAACAGGGAGGCGAGCAGTACTTC

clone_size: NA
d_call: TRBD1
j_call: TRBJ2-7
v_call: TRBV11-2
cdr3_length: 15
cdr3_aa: CASSADRQGYYEQYF
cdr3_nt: TGTGCCAGCAGCGCCGACCGACAGGGTTACTACGAGCAGTACTTC

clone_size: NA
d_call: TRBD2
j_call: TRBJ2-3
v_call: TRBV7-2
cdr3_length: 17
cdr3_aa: CASVSSGVASSTDTQYF
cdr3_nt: TGTGCCAGCGTATCTAGCGGGGTGGCCTCTAGCACAGATACGCAGTATTTT

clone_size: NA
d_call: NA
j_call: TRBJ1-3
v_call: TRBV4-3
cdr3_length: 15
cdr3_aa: CASSQDLGQGNTIYF
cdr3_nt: TGCGCCAGCAGCCAAGATCTGGGGCAAGGAAACACCATATATTTT

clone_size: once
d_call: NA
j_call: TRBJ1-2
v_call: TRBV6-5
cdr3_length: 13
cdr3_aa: CASSYTRTEGYTF
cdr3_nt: TGTGCCAGCAGTTACACCAGGACTGAGGGCTACACCTTC

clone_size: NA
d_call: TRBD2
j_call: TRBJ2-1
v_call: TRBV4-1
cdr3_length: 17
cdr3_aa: CASSQSGLAGGYNEQFF
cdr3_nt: TGCGCCAGCAGCCAATCGGGACTAGCGGGAGGGTACAATGAGCAGTTCTTC

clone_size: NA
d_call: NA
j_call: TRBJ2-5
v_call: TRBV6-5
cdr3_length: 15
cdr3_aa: CASSYSFSGAETQYF
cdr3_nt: TGTGCCAGCAGTTACTCGTTTAGCGGCGCAGAGACCCAGTACTTC

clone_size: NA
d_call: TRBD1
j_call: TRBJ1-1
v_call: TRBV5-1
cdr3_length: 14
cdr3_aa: CASSSGQAIPEAFF
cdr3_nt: TGCGCCAGCAGCAGCGGACAGGCGATCCCTGAAGCTTTCTTT

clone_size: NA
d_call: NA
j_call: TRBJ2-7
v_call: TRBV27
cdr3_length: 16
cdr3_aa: CASSPAAGGFGYEQYF
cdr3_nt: TGTGCCAGCAGTCCCGCAGCAGGGGGGTTCGGCTACGAGCAGTACTTC

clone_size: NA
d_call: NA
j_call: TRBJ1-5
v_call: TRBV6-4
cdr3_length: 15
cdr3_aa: CASSDSGPGCKPQHF
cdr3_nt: TGTGCCAGCAGTGACTCAGGGCCCGGGTGCAAGCCCCAGCATTTT

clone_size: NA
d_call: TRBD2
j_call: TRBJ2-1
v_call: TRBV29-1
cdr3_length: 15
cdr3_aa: CSLTLTGGLYNEQFF
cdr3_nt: TGCAGCCTAACCTTGACGGGAGGACTCTACAATGAGCAGTTCTTC

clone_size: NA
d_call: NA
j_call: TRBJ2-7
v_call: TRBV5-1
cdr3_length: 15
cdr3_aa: CASSLNAGSRNEQYF
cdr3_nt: TGCGCCAGCAGCTTGAACGCTGGGAGCAGGAACGAGCAGTACTTC

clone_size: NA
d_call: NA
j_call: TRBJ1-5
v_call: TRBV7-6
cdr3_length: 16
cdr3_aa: CASSLQRPSGNQPQHF
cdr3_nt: TGTGCCAGCAGCTTACAGAGACCATCGGGCAATCAGCCCCAGCATTTT

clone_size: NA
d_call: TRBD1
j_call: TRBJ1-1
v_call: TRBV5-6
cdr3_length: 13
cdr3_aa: CASRRRGSTEAFF
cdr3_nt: TGTGCCAGCAGACGCAGGGGGAGCACTGAAGCTTTCTTT

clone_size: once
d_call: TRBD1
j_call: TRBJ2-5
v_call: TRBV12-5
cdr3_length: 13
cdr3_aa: CASGLGQGETQYF
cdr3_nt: TGTGCTAGTGGTTTGGGACAGGGCGAGACCCAGTACTTC

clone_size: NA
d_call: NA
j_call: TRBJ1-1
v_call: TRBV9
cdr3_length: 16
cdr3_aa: CASSAVDRGRNTEAFF
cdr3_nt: TGTGCCAGCAGCGCTGTCGACCGGGGTAGGAACACTGAAGCTTTCTTT

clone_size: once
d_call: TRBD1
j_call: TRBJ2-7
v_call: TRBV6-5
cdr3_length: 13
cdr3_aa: CASSYQGAHEQYF
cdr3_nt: TGTGCCAGCAGTTACCAGGGGGCCCACGAGCAGTACTTC

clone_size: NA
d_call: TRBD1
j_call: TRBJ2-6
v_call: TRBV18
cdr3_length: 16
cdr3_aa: CASSPYQGAGANVLTF
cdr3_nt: TGTGCCAGCTCACCGTACCAGGGGGCTGGGGCCAACGTCCTGACTTTC